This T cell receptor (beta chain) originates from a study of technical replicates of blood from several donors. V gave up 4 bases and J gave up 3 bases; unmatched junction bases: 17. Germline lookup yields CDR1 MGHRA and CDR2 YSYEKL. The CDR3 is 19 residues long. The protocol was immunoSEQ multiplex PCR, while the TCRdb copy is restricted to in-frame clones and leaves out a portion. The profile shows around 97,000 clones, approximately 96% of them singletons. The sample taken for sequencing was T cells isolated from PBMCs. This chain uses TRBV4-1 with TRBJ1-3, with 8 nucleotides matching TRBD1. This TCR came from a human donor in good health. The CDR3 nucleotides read TGCGCCAGCAGCCGATCACCGCTCCAGACAGGGGATCATGGAAACACCATATATTTT. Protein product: CASSRSPLQTGDHGNTIYF.